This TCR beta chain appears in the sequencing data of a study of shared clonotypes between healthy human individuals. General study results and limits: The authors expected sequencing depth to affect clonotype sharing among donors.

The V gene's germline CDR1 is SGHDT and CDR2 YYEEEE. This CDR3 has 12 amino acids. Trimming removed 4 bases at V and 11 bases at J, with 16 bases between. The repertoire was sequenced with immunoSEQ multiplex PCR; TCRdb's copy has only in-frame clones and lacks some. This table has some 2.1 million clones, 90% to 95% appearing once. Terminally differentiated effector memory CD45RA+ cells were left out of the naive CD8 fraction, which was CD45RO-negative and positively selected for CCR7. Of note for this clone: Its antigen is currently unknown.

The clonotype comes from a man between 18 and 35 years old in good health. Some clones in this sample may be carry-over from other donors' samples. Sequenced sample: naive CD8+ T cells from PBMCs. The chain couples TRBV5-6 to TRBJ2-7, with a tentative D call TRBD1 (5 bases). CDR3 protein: CASSPGQAQKYF. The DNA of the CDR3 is TGTGCCAGCAGCCCAGGGCAGGCGCAAAAGTACTTC.